This T cell receptor (beta chain) was retrieved from a study of shared clonotypes between healthy human individuals. This clone appeared once. Its antigen is unidentified. Overall study findings and caveats: For naive CD4 cells, approximately 4.7% of clonotypes were shared across a handful of donors.

CDR3 length: 17 residues. Per germline, CDR1 SGHVS and CDR2 FQNEAQ. Trimming pared 4 bases from V and 13 bases from J, leaving 29 bases between. Clones were sequenced by immunoSEQ multiplex PCR, and TCRdb holds only the in-frame ones, with some missing. The table lists about 2.4 million clones, about 92% of them singletons, with under 0.15% in the top ten. The receptor was derived from a man aged 18 to 29 in good health. V and J are TRBV7-8 and TRBJ2-1, with unresolved D. The specimen was naive CD4+ T cells sorted from blood. As to subset: CD45RA+ positively selected. Here the CDR3 reads CASSWRPARSSPEPQFF. The CDR3 bases are TGTGCCAGCAGCTGGCGCCCGGCGCGGTCGAGCCCCGAGCCCCAGTTCTTC.